One and the same sample provided the 15 T cell receptor beta chains below, sequenced in a study of cytomegalovirus exposure and HLA in healthy donors. PCR was performed using 60 Vbeta and 13 Jbeta primers. Only in-frame clones appear in the TCRdb table, and some are missing; sequencing was by immunoSEQ multiplex PCR. The table has some 160,000 clones, about 72% seen once; the top ten hold 1.4%. The sequencing sample was made of PBMCs. These receptors all come from a male donor in good health and CMV-seronegative.

The rearrangement links TRBV7-2 to TRBJ2-1; TRBD2 matches 8 bases. Germline V gene data show CDR1 as SGHTA and CDR2 as FQGNSA. The CDR3 extends over 15 amino acids. J was trimmed by 6 bases and V by 0 bases; bases with no gene match: 4. DNA of the CDR3: TGTGCCAGCAGCTTAGCTAGCGGGATGGTCAATGAGCAGTTCTTC. Protein product: CASSLASGMVNEQFF.

This chain connects TRBV4-1 to TRBJ1-1, with D possibly matching TRBD1 (5 bases). Trimming cost V 8 bases and J 11 bases, with 15 bases left between them. CDR3 length: 11 amino acids. CDR1 MGHRA and CDR2 YSYEKL come from the germline V gene. The CDR3 loop reads CASSRAGYAFF. CDR3 sequence (DNA): TGCGCCAGCTCTCGAGCAGGGTATGCTTTCTTT.

This rearrangement joins TRBV7-8 to TRBJ1-5; a possible D gene is TRBD1 (5 bases). Germline V gives CDR1 SGHVS, CDR2 FQNEAQ. The CDR3 length is 15 residues. Trimming shortened V by 3 bases and J by 1 base, and 10 bases separated the two germline ends. The CDR3 region has the DNA TGTGCCAGCAGCTTGGGATGGGGCAGCAATCAGCCCCAGCATTTT. Its protein product is CASSLGWGSNQPQHF.

This clone was counted between two and nine times. V and J are TRBV18 and TRBJ2-7; perhaps TRBD1 as D (5 bases). This CDR3 spans 14 amino acids. The V gene lost 0 bases and the J gene lost 5 bases, with 11 bases spanning the gap. The germline CDR1 and CDR2 sequences are KGHSH and LQKENI. Here the CDR3 DNA reads TGTGCCAGCTCACCACCGGCCGACAGAGACGAGCAGTACTTC. Translating it yields CASSPPADRDEQYF.

This clone was observed a handful of times. V is TRBV6-6 and J is TRBJ2-7; D gene uncertain. The germline V gene has CDR1 MNHNY and CDR2 SVGAGI (reference sequence). Deletions cut 2 bases from V and 4 bases from J, with 6 bases between. The CDR3 spans 12 residues. CDR3 sequence (DNA): TGTGCCAGCAGTTACCAAAAATACGAGCAGTACTTC. The encoded protein is CASSYQKYEQYF.

The V call is TRBV28, the J call TRBJ1-2, with D possibly being TRBD1 (6 bases). Trimming took 2 bases from V and 6 from J, leaving 13 bases between them. CDR1 and CDR2 from the germline V gene are MDHEN and SYDVKM. The CDR3 has 14 residues. The CDR3 sequence is CASSLGGGRNGYTF. DNA for the CDR3: TGTGCCAGCAGTTTAGGCGGGGGGCGAAATGGCTACACCTTC.

The chain couples TRBV2 to TRBJ2-2; D might be TRBD1 (5 bases). The V end lost 7 bases, the J end lost 0 bases, and 12 bases lay between the germline ends. Germline V gene sequence: CDR1 SNHLY, CDR2 FYNNEI. The CDR3 covers 15 residues. CDR3 coding DNA: TGTGCCAGCATGATAGGGGCTTCGAACACCGGGGAGCTGTTTTTT. Protein: CASMIGASNTGELFF.

The sample holds a few counts of this clone. V gene TRBV18 combines with J gene TRBJ2-3, with 9 nucleotides matching TRBD2. The CDR3 loop spans 14 amino acids. Trimming at V came to 3 bases and at J to 4 bases, leaving 2 bases not matched to a gene. Germline values: CDR1 KGHSH, CDR2 LQKENI. CDR3 amino acids: CASSPASGADTQYF. DNA of the CDR3: TGTGCCAGCTCACCCGCTAGCGGGGCAGATACGCAGTATTTT. The whole variable domain, filled in from reference TRBV18 and TRBJ2-3, reads NAGVMQNPRHLVRRRGQEARLRCSPMKGHSHVYWYRQLPEEGLKFMVYLQKENIIDESGMPKERFSAEFPKEGPSILRIQQVVRGDSAAYFCASSPASGADTQYFGPGTRLTVL.

This chain joins TRBV5-1 and TRBJ1-2; 12 nucleotides agree with TRBD1. There are 14 residues in the CDR3. The trim removed 4 bases at V and 9 bases at J, leaving 7 bases unmatched. Looked up from germline, CDR1 is SGHRS and CDR2 is YFSETQ. The CDR3 loop is CASSPGTGGMSYTF. The CDR3 DNA reads as TGCGCCAGCAGCCCTGGGACAGGGGGCATGAGCTACACCTTC.

This rearrangement joins TRBV9 to TRBJ1-1; D is ambiguous. This CDR3 has 14 amino acids. The germline V gene has CDR1 SGDLS and CDR2 YYNGEE. V shed 0 bases and J shed 1 base, with 7 bases lying between them. CDR3 DNA: TGTGCCAGCAGCGTAGCACAGTCGAACACTGAAGCTTTCTTT. Its translation is CASSVAQSNTEAFF. The entire variable domain, with the rest obtained from reference TRBV9 and TRBJ1-1, is as follows: DSGVTQTPKHLITATGQRVTLRCSPRSGDLSVYWYQQSLDQGLQFLIQYYNGEERAKGNILERFSAQQFPDLHSELNLSSLELGDSALYFCASSVAQSNTEAFFGQGTRLTVV.

The chain recombines TRBV11-2 with TRBJ2-5; D gene unclear. The CDR3 covers 13 residues. Germline assignment: CDR1 SGHAT and CDR2 FQNNGV. Trimming stripped 2 bases from V and 4 bases from J, with 8 bases between. The DNA of the CDR3 is TGTGCCAGCAGCTTAAGAGATAGAGAGACCCAGTACTTC. It specifies CASSLRDRETQYF.

This chain connects TRBV10-3 to TRBJ2-2; 7 bases fit TRBD2. Germline CDR1 and CDR2: ENHRY and SYGVKD. The junction had 10 bases not matched to a gene; V was cut back by 6 bases and J by 0 bases. The CDR3 runs to 17 residues. The CDR3 coding sequence is TGTGCCATCAGCCCTGCTAGCGGACCCGCGAACACCGGGGAGCTGTTTTTT. Its translation is CAISPASGPANTGELFF.

The chain links TRBV6-5 to TRBJ2-4, with D possibly TRBD1 on 6 matching bases. V was cut by 7 bases and J by 8 bases, with 9 bases left in between. Germline CDR1 is MNHEY and CDR2 is SVGAGI. This CDR3 contains 11 residues. The chain's CDR3 is CASNEGDIQYF. Written as DNA, the CDR3 is TGTGCCAGCAACGAGGGGGACATTCAGTACTTC.

The rearrangement joins TRBV5-1 to TRBJ2-6; D remains unclear. Looked up from germline, CDR1 is SGHRS and CDR2 is YFSETQ. The CDR3 extends over 15 amino acids. The V gene lost 0 bases and the J gene lost 2 bases, with 6 bases spanning the gap. The CDR3 coding sequence is TGCGCCAGCAGCTTGGCTCTAACTGGGGCCAACGTCCTGACTTTC. This translates into CASSLALTGANVLTF.

This chain uses TRBV28 with TRBJ2-7, with D possibly being TRBD1 (6 bases). Trimming shortened V by 10 bases and J by 4 bases, and 11 bases separated the two germline ends. CDR1 and CDR2 (germline): MDHEN, SYDVKM. The CDR3 consists of 11 residues. In nucleotides, the CDR3 is TGTGCCACCCGACAGGCTTACGAGCAGTACTTC. Amino acids: CATRQAYEQYF.